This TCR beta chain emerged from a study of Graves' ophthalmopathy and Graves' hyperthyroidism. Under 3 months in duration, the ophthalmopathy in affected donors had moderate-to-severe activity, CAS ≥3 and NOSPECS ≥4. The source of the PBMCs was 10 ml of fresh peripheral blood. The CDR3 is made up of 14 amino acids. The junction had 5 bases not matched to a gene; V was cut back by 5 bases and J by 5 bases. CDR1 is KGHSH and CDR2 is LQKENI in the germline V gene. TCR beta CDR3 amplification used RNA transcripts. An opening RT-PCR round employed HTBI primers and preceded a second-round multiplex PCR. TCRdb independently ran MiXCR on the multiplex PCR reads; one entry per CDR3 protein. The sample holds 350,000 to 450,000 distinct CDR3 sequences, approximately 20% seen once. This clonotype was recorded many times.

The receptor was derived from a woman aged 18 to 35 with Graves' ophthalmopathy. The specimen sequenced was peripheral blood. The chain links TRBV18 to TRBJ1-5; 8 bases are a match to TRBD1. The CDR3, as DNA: TGTGCCAGCTCAGGACAGGGCAGGTATCAGCCCCAGCATTTT. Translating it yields CASSGQGRYQPQHF.